This T cell receptor (beta chain) was identified during a study of CD8+CD57+ T cells in acquired aplastic anemia listed by TCRdb under 2018. For the study in its entirety: Extracted DNA from sorted CD4+ and CD8+ cells averaged around 3.3 ug, ranging from about 0.18 to 27.4 ug. CD8+CD57+ expansion was defined as frequency above the mean frequency observed in healthy subjects.

On this clonotype itself: The antigen it binds to is not known. No base-level quality is on record; no much larger clone is a single base apart.

The CDR1 and CDR2 encoded by the germline V gene are SGHTA and FQGTGA. Taken from cysteine to phenylalanine, the CDR3 has 18 residues. The entry retains the CDR3 DNA only, 54 bases that are in frame from base 1. The germline V and J ends show losses of 4 bases and 0 bases respectively, and no gene match explains 8 bases of the junction. Flow cytometry had shown CD8+CD57+ cell expansion in the patients selected for sequencing. Every patient had a diagnosis of severe acquired aplastic anemia based on International Study of Aplastic Anemia and Agranulocytosis and Camitta criteria. Patients had received no therapy at the time of blood sampling. The study deep-sequenced TCR repertoires of sorted CD4+ and CD8+ blood T cells from severe aplastic anemia patients and healthy subjects. In the USA, patient enrollment took place under clinicaltrials.gov protocols 00001620, 01623167, 00001397, 00071045, 00081523 and 00961064. Ficoll-Paque density gradient centrifugation was used to isolate peripheral blood mononuclear cells. Before DNA was extracted, CD4+ and CD8+ T cells were sorted using either FACS or magnetic beads.

Genomic DNA was used as template for profiling of TCR beta VDJ combinations and CDR3 sequences. An Illumina HiSeq 2000 was the platform used for TCR repertoire sequencing. On the authors' methods: TRBV/TRBJ rearrangement plots, CDR3 size and DJ length profiles, and Simpson's diversity index were used to assess repertoires. The immunodominant clone was defined as the most abundant DNA sequence in deep sequencing data. CDR3 amino acid sequences were checked for sharing between subjects and were compared against published repertoires and the VDJdb database. In TCRdb, the public reads were trimmed at Q25 with fastp and aligned with MiXCR, with productive beta chains retained. Every distinct CDR3 protein forms one entry, paired with its most common genes and DNA. It is TCRdb's table, rather than the study itself, that gives the V and J calls and clone size. Counted in this sample were under 500,000 distinct CDR3 sequences; less than 35% of them appeared once. In total, the top ten clones hold roughly 0.89% of the sample.

On the study overall, not on this receptor specifically: Twenty-nine CD8+ CDR3 sequences were found in both patients and controls but appeared to be highly expressed in patients and within the immunodominant clones of the patients. No significant difference in CD8+ Simpson's diversity was found between patients and healthy controls (P=0.060).

The sample consisted of sorted CD4+, CD8+, or CD8+CD57+ T cells (not recorded which) from PBMCs. The chain is made from TRBV7-3 and TRBJ2-1; a stretch of 11 junction bases matches TRBD2. This receptor was obtained from a human donor with aplastic anemia. This receptor has the CDR3 CASSSELAGGSSYNEQFF. DNA sequence: TGTGCCAGCAGCTCAGAGCTAGCGGGAGGTAGCTCCTACAATGAGCAGTTCTTC.